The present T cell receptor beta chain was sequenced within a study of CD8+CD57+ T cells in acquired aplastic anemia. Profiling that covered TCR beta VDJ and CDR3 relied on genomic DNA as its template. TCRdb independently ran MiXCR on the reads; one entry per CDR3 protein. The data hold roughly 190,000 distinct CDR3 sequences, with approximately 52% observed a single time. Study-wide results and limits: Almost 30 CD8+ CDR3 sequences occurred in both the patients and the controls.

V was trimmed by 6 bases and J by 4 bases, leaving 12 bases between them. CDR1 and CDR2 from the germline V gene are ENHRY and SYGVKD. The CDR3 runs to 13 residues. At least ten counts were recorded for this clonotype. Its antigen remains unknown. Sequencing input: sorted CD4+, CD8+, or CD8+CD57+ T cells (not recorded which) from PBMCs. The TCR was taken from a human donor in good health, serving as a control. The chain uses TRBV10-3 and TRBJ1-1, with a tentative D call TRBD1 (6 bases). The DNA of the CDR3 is TGTGCCATCAGGAATGGACAGACCACTGAAGCTTTCTTT. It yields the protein CAIRNGQTTEAFF.